This is a list of T cell receptor beta chains from one sample in a study of beta chain features in type 1 diabetes. Assay: immunoSEQ multiplex PCR; the TCRdb copy retains only in-frame clones and omits some. The data contain a few hundred thousand clones, approximately 15% of them singletons. Sequenced sample: naive CD4+ T cells from blood. All receptors come from a woman in her late teens or twenties with type 1 diabetes. The CDR3 runs from the conserved cysteine through the conserved F or W. The D gene is left open where the match is weak. A clone size is listed for some rows: how often the clone was seen (once, few, many), or a class if it is expanded.

d_gene,j_gene,abundance,v_gene,CDR3nt,CDR3aa
TRBD1,TRBJ2-3,NA,TRBV7-9,TGTGCCAGCAGCTTAGGCTGGACCGGGACAGGGGGCACAGATACGCAGTATTTT,CASSLGWTGTGGTDTQYF
NA,TRBJ2-2,NA,TRBV27,TGTGCCAGCAGTTTAGAGGGAATCGGCGGGGAGCTGTTTTTT,CASSLEGIGGELFF
NA,TRBJ1-5,NA,TRBV7-2,TGTGCCAGCAGCTCACTCCGGGGTCAGCCCCAGCATTTT,CASSSLRGQPQHF
NA,TRBJ2-1,few,TRBV5-4,TGTGCCAGCAGCTCAGCGGATGAGCAGTTCTTC,CASSSADEQFF
NA,TRBJ2-7,few,TRBV9,TGTGCCAGCAGCGGGAGGGGCGGACTAATCTGGAACGAGCAGTACTTC,CASSGRGGLIWNEQYF
NA,TRBJ2-3,NA,TRBV1,TGCACCAGCAGCCCATTAGCGGAGAACACAGATACGCAGTATTTT,CTSSPLAENTDTQYF
TRBD1,TRBJ1-1,few,TRBV7-2,TGTGCCAGCACCTCCCAGACAGGGGGCACTGAAGCTTTCTTT,CASTSQTGGTEAFF
TRBD2,TRBJ2-3,NA,TRBV5-1,TGCGCCAGCAGGAAAACTAGCGGAAACATACCTAGCACAGATACGCAGTATTTT,CASRKTSGNIPSTDTQYF
NA,TRBJ1-5,NA,TRBV7-2,TGTGCCAGCAGCCTAAATGGGCCCAATCAGCCCCAGCATTTT,CASSLNGPNQPQHF
TRBD1,TRBJ1-2,few,TRBV30,TGTGCCTGGAGTGGAGACAGGGATGGCTATGGCTACACCTTC,CAWSGDRDGYGYTF
TRBD2,TRBJ2-1,NA,TRBV25-1,TGTGCCAGCAGTGATTCCCAGACTAGCGGGAGGGTAAATGAGCAGTTCTTC,CASSDSQTSGRVNEQFF
NA,TRBJ2-1,NA,TRBV7-9,TGTGCCAGCAGCCAACTAGAGACCTACAATGAGCAGTTCTTC,CASSQLETYNEQFF
NA,TRBJ2-1,NA,TRBV10-2,TGCGCCAGTAGCTCCTACAATGAGCAGTTCTTC,CASSSYNEQFF
NA,TRBJ2-1,NA,TRBV6-6,TGTGCCAGCCTCGGTACGGGGAGCAATGAGCAGTTCTTC,CASLGTGSNEQFF
NA,TRBJ2-7,NA,TRBV18,TGTGCCAGCTCTATCGGACTCGAATACGAGCAGTACTTC,CASSIGLEYEQYF
NA,TRBJ2-1,NA,TRBV11-2,TGTGCCAGCAGCAGCGGAAGCTCCTACAATGAGCAGTTCTTC,CASSSGSSYNEQFF
TRBD1,TRBJ1-5,NA,TRBV30,TGTGCCTGGAGTAACAGGGGAGACAATCAGCCCCAGCATTTT,CAWSNRGDNQPQHF
NA,TRBJ1-1,few,TRBV5-1,TGCGCCAGCAGCTTGGTGGTGAGCGCTGAAGCTTTCTTT,CASSLVVSAEAFF
TRBD1,TRBJ1-2,NA,TRBV19,TGTGCCAGTAGTATAGCCTCGACAGGGGTTAATGGCTACACCTTC,CASSIASTGVNGYTF
NA,TRBJ2-5,NA,TRBV5-1,TGCGCCAGCAAGTTCCAGGGGGAGACCCAGTACTTC,CASKFQGETQYF
TRBD1,TRBJ1-5,NA,TRBV18,TGTGCCAGCTCACCAGAGACAGGGGGTGTTCAGCCCCAGCATTTT,CASSPETGGVQPQHF
NA,TRBJ1-3,few,TRBV4-3,TGCGCCAGCAGCCTCGGCAGGCGAGGAAACACCATATATTTT,CASSLGRRGNTIYF
NA,TRBJ2-7,few,TRBV7-8,TGTGCCAGCAGCGGGTCGGCCGCAGGCCTTACCTACGAGCAGTACTTC,CASSGSAAGLTYEQYF
NA,TRBJ2-3,few,TRBV13,TGTGCCAGCAGCCCGGGACTGCCTAGCACAGATACGCAGTATTTT,CASSPGLPSTDTQYF
NA,TRBJ2-5,few,TRBV29-1,TGCAGCGCTGCGGGACGGGTCCAAGAGACCCAGTACTTC,CSAAGRVQETQYF
NA,TRBJ2-7,NA,TRBV6-5,TGTGCCAGCAGTCTTTCCGGGGGTCTGCCCTACGAGCAGTACTTC,CASSLSGGLPYEQYF
NA,TRBJ2-2,NA,TRBV5-4,TGTGCCAGCAGCCTCTTCTCAGACAGAAACACCGGGGAGCTGTTTTTT,CASSLFSDRNTGELFF
NA,TRBJ2-4,NA,TRBV7-8,TGTGCCAGCAGCGGGACATTCTTGGCTTTTGGAAACATTCAGTACTTC,CASSGTFLAFGNIQYF
NA,TRBJ1-1,NA,TRBV19,TGTGCCACCGCGATTACTTCTGAAGCTTTCTTT,CATAITSEAFF
NA,TRBJ2-3,few,TRBV7-9,TGTGCCAGCAGCTCACTAGAGGAGTACACAGATACGCAGTATTTT,CASSSLEEYTDTQYF
TRBD1,TRBJ1-2,NA,TRBV6-5,TGTGCCAGCAGATATCGGGACAGGGGCTATGGCTACACCTTC,CASRYRDRGYGYTF
NA,TRBJ1-5,NA,TRBV18,TGTGCCAGCTCTGGAGGAATCAATCAGCCCCAGCATTTT,CASSGGINQPQHF
NA,TRBJ2-3,few,TRBV4-1,TGCGCCAGCAGCCGGCTCGGGGTTTTAGATACGCAGTATTTT,CASSRLGVLDTQYF